These 21 T cell receptor beta chains were sequenced from one sample in a study of shared clonotypes between healthy human individuals. Data came from immunoSEQ multiplex PCR; TCRdb stores just in-frame clones and leaves some out. Seen here are approximately 2.5 million clones, roughly 92% observed once, and the top ten hold about 0.13%. Sample: naive CD4+ T cells sorted from blood. The sample's subset: CD45RA+ positively selected. Every receptor here comes from a man between 18 and 35 years old in good health.

This rearrangement joins TRBV19 to TRBJ1-4; D gene ambiguous. CDR3 length: 14 amino acids. V was shortened by 11 bases and J by 8 bases, with 21 bases between the two germline ends. Germline V lookup: CDR1 LNHDA, CDR2 SQIVND (reference sequence). The CDR3 bases are TGTGCCCCCAAAGAAGGCAGAAGTTCGGAAAAACTGTTTTTT. Amino acid sequence: CAPKEGRSSEKLFF.

The gene calls are TRBV6-6 and TRBJ2-7; D is possibly TRBD1 (6 bases). CDR1 and CDR2 (germline): MNHNY, SVGAGI (reference sequence). This CDR3 has 15 amino acids. With 0 bases removed from V and 6 bases from J, the gap between germline ends came to 15 bases. This CDR3 reads CASSYSSPGVGEQYF. The CDR3 region has the DNA TGTGCCAGCAGTTACTCGAGCCCAGGGGTCGGCGAGCAGTACTTC.

V usage is TRBV28 and J usage is TRBJ2-7; 8 nucleotides match TRBD1. Germline CDR1 is MDHEN and CDR2 is SYDVKM. The CDR3 consists of 14 residues. The trim removed 6 bases at V and 2 bases at J, leaving 6 bases unmatched. The CDR3 protein is CASRLPGQAYEQYF. CDR3 bases: TGTGCCAGCAGACTCCCGGGACAGGCCTACGAGCAGTACTTC.

This chain uses TRBV6-1 with TRBJ2-2, with a possible D match to TRBD1 (6 bases). The CDR3 sequence is 14 residues long. CDR1 is MNHNS and CDR2 is SASEGT in the germline V gene. V was trimmed by 6 bases and J by 3 bases, leaving 11 bases between them. This chain's CDR3 is CASRTNRDTGELFF. CDR3 DNA sequence: TGTGCCAGCAGAACTAACAGGGACACCGGGGAGCTGTTTTTT.

V is TRBV5-1 and J is TRBJ1-1; 7 bases are a match to TRBD1. The CDR3 runs 15 residues. The ends lost 2 bases at V and 7 bases at J; junction bases unmatched: 11. CDR1 SGHRS and CDR2 YFSETQ come from the germline V gene. CDR3 nucleotides: TGCGCCAGCAGCTTTGACAGGGTTCAATTGGGTGAAGCTTTCTTT. It codes for CASSFDRVQLGEAFF.

This clone came up once. The chain couples TRBV30 to TRBJ2-3, with TRBD2 matching 13 bases. Trimming removed 8 bases from V and 4 bases from J; junction bases left unmatched: 9. Germline CDR1 and CDR2: GTSNPN and SVGIG (reference sequence). The CDR3 has 15 residues. The CDR3 nucleotides are TGTGCCGGGGGACTAGCGGGGCACGAGGCAGATACGCAGTATTTT. This translates into CAGGLAGHEADTQYF. Variable domain in full (rest from reference TRBV30 and TRBJ2-3): SQTIHQWPATLVQPVGSPLSLECTVEGTSNPNLYWYRQAAGRGLQLLFYSVGIGQISSEVPQNLSASRPQDRQFILSSKKLLLSDSGFYLCAGGLAGHEADTQYFGPGTRLTVL.

The chain has TRBV19 and TRBJ1-5, with 7 nucleotides matching TRBD1. This CDR3 contains 14 residues. The trim removed 6 bases at V and 6 bases at J, leaving 8 bases unmatched. Germline V gives CDR1 LNHDA, CDR2 SQIVND (reference sequence). CDR3 sequence reads: CASRDRLGGQPQHF. The CDR3 bases are TGTGCCAGTAGGGACAGGTTGGGTGGTCAGCCCCAGCATTTT.

The chain couples TRBV9 to TRBJ2-2; the D is unclear. This CDR3 comprises 11 residues. The V and J ends lost 4 bases and 11 bases respectively, with 9 bases between them. Germline V gene lookup returns CDR1 SGDLS and CDR2 YYNGEE. The CDR3 is CASSHGGELFF. In nucleotides, the CDR3 is TGTGCCAGCAGCCATGGTGGAGAGCTGTTTTTT.

This clone has just one count. The chain combines TRBV15 with TRBJ2-6, with TRBD1 identical over 11 bases. CDR3 length equals 20 residues. The germline gives CDR1 LNHNV, CDR2 YYDKDF (reference sequence). J was trimmed by 2 bases and V by 1 base; bases with no gene match: 10. The CDR3 is CATSRVVGTGGLTGANVLTF. CDR3 DNA: TGTGCCACCAGCAGAGTGGTCGGGACAGGGGGTCTAACTGGGGCCAACGTCCTGACTTTC.

The chain is built from TRBV19 and TRBJ1-2, with 7 bases aligning to TRBD1. Trimming at V came to 11 bases and at J to 8 bases, leaving 17 bases not matched to a gene. Per the germline V gene, CDR1 is LNHDA and CDR2 is SQIVND (reference sequence). The CDR3 loop spans 14 amino acids. CDR3 protein: CAARPGTAEGGYTF. For the CDR3, the DNA is TGTGCCGCAAGGCCCGGGACAGCCGAGGGAGGCTACACCTTC.

This clone was seen only once. The genes are TRBV5-1 and TRBJ2-5, with TRBD2 matching over 7 bases. Germline-derived CDR1 and CDR2 are SGHRS and YFSETQ. After removal of 0 bases from V and 3 bases from J, the junction contained 5 bases not matched to a gene. The CDR3 is 15 amino acids. CDR3 protein: CASSLAGAGEETQYF. The CDR3 DNA is TGCGCCAGCAGCTTGGCCGGGGCGGGAGAAGAGACCCAGTACTTC.

The chain recombines TRBV6-1 with TRBJ2-7; 9 bases line up with TRBD1. Germline CDR1 and CDR2: MNHNS and SASEGT. The CDR3 is 15 residues long. V lost 4 bases, J lost 2 bases, and 6 bases stayed unmatched. In DNA form, the CDR3 reads TGTGCCAGCAGTGGGGGGACAGGGATTCCCTACGAGCAGTACTTC. Protein sequence: CASSGGTGIPYEQYF.

The V call is TRBV5-5, the J call TRBJ1-6; D unresolved. This CDR3 has 15 amino acids. V was pared by 2 bases and J by 0 bases, with 6 bases between. Germline assignment: CDR1 SGHKS and CDR2 YYEKEE (reference sequence). DNA of the CDR3: TGTGCCAGCAGCTTTGGGGTCTCCTATAATTCACCCCTCCACTTT. Protein sequence: CASSFGVSYNSPLHF.

The J gene is TRBJ1-3, the V gene TRBV5-1; D not resolved. This CDR3 spans 13 amino acids. Trimming pared 2 bases from V and 4 bases from J, leaving 7 bases between. The V gene's germline CDR1 is SGHRS and CDR2 YFSETQ. The CDR3 nucleotides are TGCGCCAGCAGCTTCTCACAGGGAAACACCATATATTTT. Protein product: CASSFSQGNTIYF.

Notes on this clone: The same CDR3 can be traced to other DNA sequences in this sample. The chain uses TRBV20-1 and TRBJ2-7; D remains unclear. Germline CDR1 and CDR2: DFQATT and SNEGSKA (reference sequence). The CDR3 is made up of 11 amino acids. Trimming shortened V by 5 bases and J by 1 base, and 6 bases separated the two germline ends. For the CDR3, the DNA is TGCAGTGCTCGTGATTCCTACGAGCAGTACTTC. Its translation is CSARDSYEQYF.

The chain carries TRBV10-3 and TRBJ2-1; D remains ambiguous. V gave up 9 bases and J gave up 0 bases, with 12 bases separating them. The CDR3 extends over 14 amino acids. Germline V lookup: CDR1 ENHRY, CDR2 SYGVKD. Here the CDR3 DNA reads TGTGCCATACGGACGGAAAGCTCCTACAATGAGCAGTTCTTC. It is translated as CAIRTESSYNEQFF.

Notes on this clone: This sample also contains other DNA sequences that code for the same CDR3. This chain links TRBV19 with TRBJ2-3, with D possibly TRBD1 on 5 matching bases. The germline V gene has CDR1 LNHDA and CDR2 SQIVND (reference sequence). This CDR3 is 14 amino acids long. V lost 0 bases and J 2 bases, leaving 6 bases between the germline ends. In nucleotides, the CDR3 is TGTGCCAGTAGTATAGACAGGGTCACAGATACGCAGTATTTT. Translated: CASSIDRVTDTQYF. Together with reference TRBV19 and TRBJ2-3, the CDR3 gives the full variable domain: DGGITQSPKYLFRKEGQNVTLSCEQNLNHDAMYWYRQDPGQGLRLIYYSQIVNDFQKGDIAEGYSVSREKKESFPLTVTSAQKNPTAFYLCASSIDRVTDTQYFGPGTRLTVL.

The DNA for the CDR3 is TGTGCCAGCAGCGAAAGACACACAGATACGCAGTATTTT. Amino acid sequence: CASSERHTDTQYF. This chain uses TRBV11-3 with TRBJ2-3; D call uncertain. V lost 5 bases and J 2 bases, leaving 8 bases between the germline ends. The CDR3 runs 13 residues. Germline V gene lookup returns CDR1 SGHNT and CDR2 YENEEA.

This clone showed up just a few times. Other DNA sequences in the same sample also yield this CDR3. The V gene is TRBV6-1, the J gene TRBJ1-6; no reliable D call. CDR1 is MNHNS and CDR2 is SASEGT in the germline V gene. Deletions cut 6 bases from V and 5 bases from J, with 2 bases between. The CDR3 covers 11 residues. In DNA, the CDR3 is TGTGCCAGCAGAGATAATTCACCCCTCCACTTT. Translation: CASRDNSPLHF.

As to this clone: Other DNA sequences in this sample translate to the same CDR3. The genes are TRBV10-3 and TRBJ1-6; possible D gene TRBD1, 6 bases. The V gene's germline CDR1 is ENHRY and CDR2 SYGVKD. The V end lost 6 bases, the J end lost 7 bases, and 7 bases lay between the germline ends. The CDR3 covers 12 residues. CDR3 in amino acids: CAISTGNSPLHF. The DNA for the CDR3 is TGTGCCATCAGCACAGGGAATTCACCCCTCCACTTT.

V gene TRBV7-9 combines with J gene TRBJ1-2; no definite D call. Germline CDR1 reads SEHNR; CDR2 reads FQNEAQ (reference sequence). V was shortened by 1 base and J by 0 bases, with 6 bases between the two germline ends. The CDR3 length is 14 residues. The CDR3 coding sequence is TGTGCCAGCAGCTTAGGCCCCCCTAACTATGGCTACACCTTC. It yields the protein CASSLGPPNYGYTF.